This T cell receptor (beta chain) was retrieved from a study of blood T cells in healthy people across ages. This clonotype was seen more than once but under ten times. For the second PCR, which ran for 7 to 11 cycles, a sample-barcoded 5' primer and a J-beta primer mix were used. Each CDR3 protein is one row after TCRdb ran MiXCR on the 5' RACE reads. Found here are 750,000 to 950,000 distinct CDR3 sequences, about 26% of them singletons; the top ten hold roughly 3.1%. Trimming stripped 5 bases from V and 1 base from J, with 14 bases between. The CDR3 is 15 residues long. The data were also submitted as part of a second study, on T cells of mothers and their children.

Sample: blood. This clonotype was sampled from a boy aged 10-17 years in good health. The chain uses TRBV12-3 or TRBV12-4 and TRBJ2-5; D is perhaps TRBD2 (7 bases). The chain's CDR3 is CASSPWGGIQETQYF. The CDR3 DNA sequence: TGTGCCAGCAGTCCTTGGGGGGGCATCCAAGAGACCCAGTACTTC.